Sequencing of this T cell receptor (beta chain) was carried out in a study of OX40 agonist ivuxolimab in advanced cancers. For the study at large: Patients with prior anti-PD-1, anti-PD-L1 or anti-CTLA-4 therapy were eligible; roughly 41% had some. Study-level results: Expanded clones tended on average to be more numerous among CD8+ T cells than CD4+. The antigens recognized by the expanded peripheral T cells, that is their antigen specificity, were not determined.

Data came from immunoSEQ multiplex PCR; TCRdb stores just in-frame clones and leaves some out. The table records roughly 34,000 clones, roughly 87% of them present only once. As to this clone: Its target is unknown. In the same sample, other DNA sequences code for this CDR3.

The J segment lost 5 bases and the V segment lost 2 bases, leaving 10 bases of the junction unmatched. Germline-derived CDR1 and CDR2 are SGHRS and YFSETQ. This CDR3 has 16 amino acids. The rearrangement joins TRBV5-1 to TRBJ1-1; 9 bases line up with TRBD1. The clonotype comes from an adult with an advanced solid tumor such as melanoma, head and neck, liver or kidney cancer. Sequencing was performed on CD4+ or CD8+ T cells sorted from blood, taken in a trial of the OX40 agonist ivuxolimab. The CDR3 here is CASSFWSGQGRTEAFF. The CDR3 coding sequence is TGCGCCAGCAGCTTCTGGTCGGGACAGGGCCGGACTGAAGCTTTCTTT.